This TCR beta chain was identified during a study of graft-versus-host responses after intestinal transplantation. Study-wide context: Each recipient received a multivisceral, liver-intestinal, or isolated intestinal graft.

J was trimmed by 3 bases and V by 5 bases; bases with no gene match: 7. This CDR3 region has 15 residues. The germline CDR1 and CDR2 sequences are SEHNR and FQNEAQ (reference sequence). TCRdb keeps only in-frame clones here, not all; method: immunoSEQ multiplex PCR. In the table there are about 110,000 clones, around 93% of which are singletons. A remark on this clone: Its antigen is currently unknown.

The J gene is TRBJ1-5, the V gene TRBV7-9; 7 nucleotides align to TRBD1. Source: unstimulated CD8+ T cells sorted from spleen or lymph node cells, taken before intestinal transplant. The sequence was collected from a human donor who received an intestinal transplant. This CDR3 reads CASSPEGASNQPQHF. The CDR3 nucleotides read TGTGCCAGCAGCCCAGAGGGGGCGTCCAATCAGCCCCAGCATTTT.